This T cell receptor (beta chain) was recorded in a study of blood T cells in healthy people across ages. A sample-barcoded 5' primer and a J-beta primer mix were used in a second PCR of roughly 6 to 11 cycles. TCRdb re-derived calls from the 5' RACE reads in MiXCR, one entry per CDR3 protein. The sample contains about 800,000 distinct CDR3 sequences, just under 25% of which appear only once. Germline values: CDR1 ENHRY, CDR2 SYGVKD. The CDR3 sequence is 15 residues long. Trimming cost V 2 bases and J 0 bases; bases outside gene matches: 4. The sample was also reused in another study, on T cells of mothers and their children.

The chain links TRBV10-3 to TRBJ2-7, with 7 bases that match TRBD2. This receptor was obtained from a boy between 10 and 17 years old in good health. The sequenced sample consisted of blood. This CDR3 is CAISEDSGGSYEQYF. The CDR3 DNA reads as TGTGCCATCAGTGAGGATTCGGGGGGCTCCTACGAGCAGTACTTC.